The entry below describes one TCR beta chain. This sample was taken from a study of cytomegalovirus exposure and HLA in healthy donors. TCRdb's copy holds only in-frame clones and misses some; the assay was immunoSEQ multiplex PCR. The sample includes some 170,000 clones, just under 90% of them seen just once. From germline, CDR1 is SNHLY and CDR2 FYNNEI. This CDR3 is 14 amino acids long. After removal of 5 bases from V and 3 bases from J, the junction contained 6 bases not matched to a gene. This receptor was identified in a woman aged 25 to 39 in good health and CMV-seronegative. The chain carries TRBV2 and TRBJ2-7; the match to TRBD1 covers 8 bases. The sample was PBMCs. CDR3 bases: TGTGCCAGCAGTTCCGACAGGGGAGGCTACGAGCAGTACTTC. As protein: CASSSDRGGYEQYF.